This T cell receptor beta chain was observed in a study of technical replicates of blood from a handful of donors (dated by TCRdb to the late 2010s). With respect to this clone: No antigen is known for it. Qualities for individual bases were not recorded, and no much larger clone is one base off.

The trim is 6 bases for V and 10 bases for J, with a gap of 21 bases between the germline ends. The CDR3 has 14 amino acids, counting the end cysteine and phenylalanine. Solely the CDR3 DNA is kept, with 42 bases framed from the first base. CDR1 and CDR2 (MNHNS, SASEGT) derive from the germline V gene. Library preparation employed the immunoSEQ multiplex PCR assay. TCRdb mirrors the immuneACCESS table, restricted to in-frame sequences. Some clones are absent from its copies; in checked studies, under half trace to an unresolved V gene, and the reason for the others is unknown. For this sample there are under 85,000 clones; around 97% appear just once. The leading ten clones occupy roughly 0.26% of the sample.

The TCR comes from a human donor in good health. Input material: T cells isolated from PBMCs. The chain couples TRBV6-1 to TRBJ1-1, with an unclear D gene assignment. The sequenced DNA: TGTGCCAGCAGCACCGGGTCCGCTAACGTTGGAGCTTTCTTT. Translated, this is CASSTGSANVGAFF.